The TCR beta chain described here comes from a study of blood T cell repertoires in COVID-19. Across the whole study: From T cells, B-cell-depleted T cells, or PBMCs came the material, which was cDNA or gDNA.

This clone has a single count. The CDR3 is 14 amino acids. Trimming cost V 0 bases and J 6 bases, with 12 bases left between them. Germline V gene sequence: CDR1 MNHEY, CDR2 SMNVEV (reference sequence). One Seattle source followed patients from active infection through their disease course. Using immunoSEQ multiplex PCR, the repertoire was profiled, and TCRdb retains in-frame clones only, with some absent. This table holds 300,000 or so clones, 85% to 90% found once. The chain joins TRBV27 to TRBJ2-7, with a tentative D call TRBD2 (5 bases). Sequenced sample: peripheral blood. This clonotype was obtained from a woman aged 25 to 39 with COVID-19, enrolled during active disease. The CDR3 protein is CASSLSGVGSEQYF. In nucleotides, the CDR3 is TGTGCCAGCAGTTTATCGGGAGTTGGTAGCGAGCAGTACTTC.